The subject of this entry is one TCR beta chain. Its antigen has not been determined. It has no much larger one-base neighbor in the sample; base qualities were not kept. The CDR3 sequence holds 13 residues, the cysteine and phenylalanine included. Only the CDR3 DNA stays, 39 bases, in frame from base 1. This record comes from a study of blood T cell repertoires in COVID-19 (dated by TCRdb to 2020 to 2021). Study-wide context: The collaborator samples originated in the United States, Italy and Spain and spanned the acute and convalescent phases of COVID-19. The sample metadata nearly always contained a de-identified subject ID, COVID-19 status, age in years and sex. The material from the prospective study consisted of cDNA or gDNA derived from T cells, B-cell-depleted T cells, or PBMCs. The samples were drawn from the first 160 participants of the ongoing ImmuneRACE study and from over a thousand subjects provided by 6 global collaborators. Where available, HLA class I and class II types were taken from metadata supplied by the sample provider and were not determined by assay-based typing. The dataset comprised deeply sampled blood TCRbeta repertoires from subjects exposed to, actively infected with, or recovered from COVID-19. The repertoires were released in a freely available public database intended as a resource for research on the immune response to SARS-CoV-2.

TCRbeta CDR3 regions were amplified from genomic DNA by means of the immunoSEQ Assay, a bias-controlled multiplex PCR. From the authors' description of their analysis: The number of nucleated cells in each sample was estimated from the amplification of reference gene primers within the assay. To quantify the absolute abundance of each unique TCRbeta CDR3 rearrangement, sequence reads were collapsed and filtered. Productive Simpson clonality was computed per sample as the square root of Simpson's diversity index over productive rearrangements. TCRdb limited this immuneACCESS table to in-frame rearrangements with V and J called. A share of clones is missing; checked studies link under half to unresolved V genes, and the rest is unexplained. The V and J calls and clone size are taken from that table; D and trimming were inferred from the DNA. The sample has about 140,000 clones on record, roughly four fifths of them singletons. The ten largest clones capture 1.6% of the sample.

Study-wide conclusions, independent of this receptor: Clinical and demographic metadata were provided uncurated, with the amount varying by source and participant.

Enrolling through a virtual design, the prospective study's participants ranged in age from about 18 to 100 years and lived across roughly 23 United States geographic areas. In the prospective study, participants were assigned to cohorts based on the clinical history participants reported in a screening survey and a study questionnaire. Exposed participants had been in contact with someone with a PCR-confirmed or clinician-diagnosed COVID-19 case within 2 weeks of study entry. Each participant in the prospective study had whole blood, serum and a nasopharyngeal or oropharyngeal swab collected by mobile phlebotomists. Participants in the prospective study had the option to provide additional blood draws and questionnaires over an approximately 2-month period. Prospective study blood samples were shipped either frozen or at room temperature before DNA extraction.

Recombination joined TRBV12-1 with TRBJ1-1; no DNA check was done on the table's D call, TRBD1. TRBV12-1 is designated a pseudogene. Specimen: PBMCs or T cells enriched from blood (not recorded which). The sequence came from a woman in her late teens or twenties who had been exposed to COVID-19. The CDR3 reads CASSGQQGEEAFF. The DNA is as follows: TGTGCCAGCAGCGGCCAACAGGGGGAGGAAGCTTTCTTT.